One and the same sample provided the 13 T cell receptor beta chains below, sequenced in a study of T cells after yellow fever vaccination (dated by TCRdb to about 2019). In light of the paper, this sample's treatment or condition label describes: live attenuated yellow fever vaccine strain. Receptor libraries were prepared by 5' RACE. Instrument used: Illumina HiSeq 2500. TCRdb trimmed the raw reads at Q25, called clones with MiXCR and kept productive beta chains. Under each unique CDR3 protein, matching rows form one entry showing the most common genes and DNA. This sample is represented by hundreds of thousands of distinct CDR3 sequences; around 12% of them were singletons. The ten largest clones represent 14% to 15% of the sample. The material sequenced was PBMCs, taken on the day of the yellow fever booster vaccination. The receptor source for this set is a man aged 30-40 years who received the YFV17D yellow fever vaccine.

This clonotype was seen a few times. The J gene is TRBJ2-1, the V gene TRBV15; D gene uncertain. V was clipped by 5 bases and J by 6 bases, with 17 bases between them. Germline V CDR1 and CDR2: LNHNV, YYDKDF (reference sequence). The CDR3 has 15 residues. CDR3 in DNA: TGTGCCACCAGCTTCTCAACTGAGACTTTCAATGAGCAGTTCTTC. This sequence encodes CATSFSTETFNEQFF.

J is TRBJ2-3 and V is TRBV24-1; TRBD2 matches at 9 bases. Germline CDR1 and CDR2: KGHDR and SFDVKD. The CDR3 runs 15 residues. Losses at the gene ends were 1 base for V and 6 bases for J; bases not matched to a gene: 4. The DNA for the CDR3 is TGTGCCACCAGTGATTTTGTAGCGGGAGTGGATACGCAGTATTTT. Protein product: CATSDFVAGVDTQYF.

The chain couples TRBV6-1 to TRBJ2-2, with D possibly TRBD2 on 6 matching bases. Looked up from germline, CDR1 is MNHNS and CDR2 is SASEGT. The length of the CDR3 is 16 residues. Trimming pared 8 bases from V and 6 bases from J, leaving 22 bases between. CDR3 protein: CASGNTGTLSPGELFF. CDR3 DNA sequence: TGTGCCAGCGGCAACACCGGGACTTTGTCGCCCGGGGAGCTGTTTTTT.

This chain uses TRBV7-2 with TRBJ2-7; D unresolved. V lost 5 bases, J lost 1 base, and 12 bases lay in between. Germline lookup yields CDR1 SGHTA and CDR2 FQGNSA. The CDR3 consists of 14 residues. The CDR3 coding sequence is TGTGCCAGCAGCGGTTATCTTAATTCCTACGAGCAGTACTTC. Protein product: CASSGYLNSYEQYF. Drawing the rest from reference TRBV7-2 and TRBJ2-7, the complete variable domain is GAGVSQSPSNKVTEKGKDVELRCDPISGHTALYWYRQSLGQGLEFLIYFQGNSAPDKSGLPSDRFSAERTGGSVSTLTIQRTQQEDSAVYLCASSGYLNSYEQYFGPGTRLTVT.

This clonotype was counted between two and nine times. The V gene is TRBV7-2, the J gene TRBJ1-5; D remains unclear. V lost 2 bases, J lost 6 bases, and 11 bases lay in between. In germline, CDR1 is SGHTA, CDR2 FQGNSA. The CDR3 length is 14 residues. The CDR3 loop is CASSLRPETQPQHF. The CDR3 DNA is TGTGCCAGCAGCTTACGGCCCGAGACTCAGCCCCAGCATTTT.

This clonotype was recorded a few times. The chain links TRBV30 to TRBJ2-3, with D uncertain. Germline values: CDR1 GTSNPN, CDR2 SVGIG (reference sequence). The ends were cut back, 5 bases at V and 5 bases at J, with 14 bases in the middle. The CDR3 consists of 13 residues. CDR3 amino acids: CAWGIGIGDTQYF. The CDR3 DNA is TGTGCCTGGGGGATAGGGATAGGAGATACGCAGTATTTT.

The rearrangement joins TRBV19 to TRBJ2-1, with a tentative D call TRBD1 (7 bases). The CDR3 is 16 residues long. Trimming removed 6 bases from V and 7 bases from J, with 22 bases in between. Per the germline V gene, CDR1 is LNHDA and CDR2 is SQIVND (reference sequence). The CDR3 sequence is CASRPDRTGVENEQFF. In DNA form, the CDR3 reads TGTGCCAGTAGGCCGGACAGGACGGGGGTCGAAAATGAGCAGTTCTTC.

This clonotype was counted ten times or more. The rearrangement uses TRBV9 and TRBJ2-3; 7 bases map to TRBD2. J was trimmed by 1 base and V by 0 bases; bases with no gene match: 5. Germline-derived CDR1 and CDR2 are SGDLS and YYNGEE. The CDR3 extends over 16 amino acids. Here the CDR3 reads CASSVGTSQRTDTQYF. CDR3 DNA sequence: TGTGCCAGCAGCGTAGGGACTAGTCAGCGCACAGATACGCAGTATTTT.

This clonotype occurred many times. The CDR3 is CASSLYGETQYF. The CDR3 DNA is TGTGCCAGCTCACTCTACGGAGAGACCCAGTACTTC. The chain joins TRBV7-2 to TRBJ2-5; D is undetermined. The ends were cut back, 8 bases at V and 4 bases at J, with 11 bases in the middle. There are 12 residues in the CDR3. Germline-derived CDR1 and CDR2 are SGHTA and FQGNSA.

The chain is built from TRBV20-1 and TRBJ2-7; D ambiguous. This CDR3 has 15 amino acids. The V end lost 0 bases, the J end lost 7 bases, and 19 bases lay between the germline ends. The germline CDR1 and CDR2 sequences are DFQATT and SNEGSKA (reference sequence). Here the CDR3 reads CSARDQTVLSFEQYF. The CDR3 nucleotides read TGCAGTGCTAGAGATCAAACAGTGTTGTCGTTTGAGCAGTACTTC.

This clonotype was seen only a few times. The chain links TRBV25-1 to TRBJ2-7, with D perhaps being TRBD1 or TRBD2 (6 bases each). Germline V gene data show CDR1 as MGHDK and CDR2 as SYGVNS. The CDR3 is 14 amino acids. V was clipped by 5 bases and J by 4 bases, with 15 bases between them. CDR3 sequence (DNA): TGTGCCAGCAGTCAAGGGCAGGGGAGGTACGAGCAGTACTTC. Its protein is CASSQGQGRYEQYF.

This clonotype was counted only a few times. The rearrangement joins TRBV27 to TRBJ1-3, with TRBD1 matching over 7 bases. Germline-derived CDR1 and CDR2 are MNHEY and SMNVEV (reference sequence). V trimming: 3 bases; J trimming: 2 bases; junction bases outside the gene matches: 7. The CDR3 is made up of 16 amino acids. CDR3 coding DNA: TGTGCCAGCAGTTTTGCGACAGGGATGGCTGGAAACACCATATATTTT. Translated: CASSFATGMAGNTIYF.

This clonotype appeared a few times. This chain connects TRBV7-9 to TRBJ1-5; unclear D gene. This CDR3 has 12 amino acids. The V gene lost 2 bases and the J gene lost 9 bases, with 8 bases spanning the gap. Germline CDR1 SEHNR, CDR2 FQNEAQ (reference sequence). This CDR3 is CASSLPGLPQHF. Here the CDR3 DNA reads TGTGCCAGCAGCTTACCAGGATTGCCCCAGCATTTT.